The rows below give T cell receptor beta chains drawn from one sample of a study of T cells after posttransplantation cyclophosphamide. Clones were sequenced by immunoSEQ multiplex PCR, and TCRdb holds only the in-frame ones, with some missing. The sample contains around 35,000 clones, none of them singletons. Sample: PBMCs. These TCRs come from a woman aged 45-60 years in good health and a related stem cell transplant donor. The CDR3 runs from the conserved cysteine through the conserved F or W. D genes are given only for firm matches. Not all rows give a size; the values are once, few, many and, for expanded clones, a class.

J: TRBJ1-3; D: .; size: many; length: 14; V: TRBV18; CDR3: CASSANRASNTIYF; DNA: TGTGCCAGCTCAGCGAACAGGGCCTCAAACACCATATATTTT
J: TRBJ2-7; D: .; size: many; length: 14; V: TRBV27; CDR3: CASSPRLAAYEQYF; DNA: TGTGCCAGCAGTCCCCGACTCGCCGCCTACGAGCAGTACTTC
J: TRBJ1-5; D: .; size: many; length: 13; V: TRBV6-5; CDR3: CASSYDSHQPQHF; DNA: TGTGCCAGCAGTTACGACAGTCATCAGCCCCAGCATTTT
J: TRBJ2-5; D: .; size: .; length: 16; V: TRBV5-1; CDR3: CASSLGLQGGGETQYF; DNA: TGCGCCAGCAGCCTCGGACTCCAGGGGGGAGGCGAGACCCAGTACTTC
J: TRBJ2-7; D: TRBD1; size: few; length: 13; V: TRBV29-1; CDR3: CSARDRVRVEQYF; DNA: TGCAGCGCCAGGGACAGGGTAAGGGTCGAGCAGTACTTC
J: TRBJ1-1; D: .; size: many; length: 13; V: TRBV25-1; CDR3: CASSENRETEAFF; DNA: TGTGCCAGCAGTGAGAACAGGGAGACTGAAGCTTTCTTT
J: TRBJ2-1; D: TRBD1; size: many; length: 15; V: TRBV24-1; CDR3: CATSDPTGEYNEQFF; DNA: TGTGCCACCAGTGACCCCACAGGGGAATACAATGAGCAGTTCTTC
J: TRBJ2-1; D: .; size: many; length: 13; V: TRBV11-2; CDR3: CASSLNSLNEQFF; DNA: TGTGCCAGCAGCTTAAACAGCCTCAATGAGCAGTTCTTC
J: TRBJ2-7; D: .; size: many; length: 13; V: TRBV6-1; CDR3: CAALGTSAYEQYF; DNA: TGTGCCGCTCTGGGGACATCGGCCTACGAGCAGTACTTC
J: TRBJ2-3; D: TRBD1; size: .; length: 13; V: TRBV4-2; CDR3: CASRQGYTDTQYF; DNA: TGTGCCAGCAGACAGGGGTACACAGATACGCAGTATTTT
J: TRBJ1-1; D: TRBD1; size: many; length: 13; V: TRBV19; CDR3: CASSMTGDTEAFF; DNA: TGTGCCAGTAGTATGACAGGGGACACTGAAGCTTTCTTT
J: TRBJ2-3; D: TRBD2; size: many; length: 17; V: TRBV5-5; CDR3: CASSLGFGFRGADTQYF; DNA: TGTGCCAGCAGCTTAGGGTTCGGGTTCCGGGGGGCAGATACGCAGTATTTT
J: TRBJ2-1; D: .; size: medium-sized; length: 17; V: TRBV5-4; CDR3: CASSLLFGGYSYNEQFF; DNA: TGTGCCAGCAGCTTATTGTTCGGCGGGTACAGCTACAATGAGCAGTTCTTC
J: TRBJ2-1; D: .; size: many; length: 14; V: TRBV5-1; CDR3: CASSLLDALDEQFF; DNA: TGCGCCAGCAGCTTACTAGACGCTCTGGATGAGCAGTTCTTC
J: TRBJ1-2; D: .; size: many; length: 15; V: TRBV19; CDR3: CASSISRGAEYGYTF; DNA: TGTGCCAGTAGTATCTCTCGAGGGGCGGAATATGGCTACACCTTC
J: TRBJ2-7; D: TRBD2; size: many; length: 15; V: TRBV28; CDR3: CASSFGRGGPYEQYF; DNA: TGTGCCAGCAGTTTTGGGCGGGGGGGACCCTACGAGCAGTACTTC
J: TRBJ1-5; D: .; size: many; length: 16; V: TRBV6-2/TRBV6-3; CDR3: CASSYGGTARNQPQHF; DNA: TGTGCCAGCAGTTACGGGGGCACAGCCCGCAATCAGCCCCAGCATTTT
J: TRBJ1-3; D: TRBD1; size: many; length: 19; V: TRBV10-3; CDR3: CAIKDYETGTWSSGNTIYF; DNA: TGTGCCATCAAGGACTACGAGACAGGGACCTGGAGCTCTGGAAACACCATATATTTT
J: TRBJ2-7; D: .; size: many; length: 14; V: TRBV27; CDR3: CASSSKAVTYEQYF; DNA: TGTGCCAGCAGTTCTAAGGCGGTGACTTACGAGCAGTACTTC
J: TRBJ2-1; D: .; size: many; length: 13; V: TRBV30; CDR3: CAWTSDSYNEQFF; DNA: TGTGCCTGGACCTCGGACAGCTACAATGAGCAGTTCTTC
J: TRBJ2-3; D: TRBD2; size: .; length: 15; V: TRBV7-2; CDR3: CASSLWREAPDTQYF; DNA: TGTGCCAGCAGCTTATGGCGGGAGGCCCCAGATACGCAGTATTTT
J: TRBJ1-2; D: TRBD1; size: .; length: 14; V: TRBV29-1; CDR3: CSVSTTGAPEGYTF; DNA: TGCAGCGTCTCCACTACAGGGGCGCCGGAAGGCTACACCTTC
J: TRBJ2-3; D: .; size: .; length: 14; V: TRBV29-1; CDR3: CSVGWQYHTDTQYF; DNA: TGCAGCGTTGGTTGGCAGTACCACACAGATACGCAGTATTTT
J: TRBJ2-2; D: .; size: few; length: 13; V: TRBV29-1; CDR3: CSVAQGGAGELFF; DNA: TGCAGCGTTGCACAGGGAGGCGCCGGGGAGCTGTTTTTT
J: TRBJ1-2; D: .; size: many; length: 14; V: TRBV18; CDR3: CASSQRRGDYGYTF; DNA: TGTGCCAGCTCACAGCGGCGGGGGGACTATGGCTACACCTTC
J: TRBJ2-2; D: .; size: many; length: 14; V: TRBV7-9; CDR3: CASSPLGNTGELFF; DNA: TGTGCCAGCAGCCCTCTCGGGAACACCGGGGAGCTGTTTTTT
J: TRBJ2-1; D: TRBD2; size: .; length: 19; V: TRBV29-1; CDR3: CSASPDTSGRARDGNEQFF; DNA: TGCAGCGCCAGCCCCGACACTAGCGGGAGGGCCAGGGATGGTAATGAGCAGTTCTTC
J: TRBJ1-1; D: .; size: many; length: 13; V: TRBV13; CDR3: CASSYSRFAEAFF; DNA: TGTGCCAGCAGTTATTCCAGGTTCGCTGAAGCTTTCTTT
J: TRBJ1-1; D: TRBD1; size: many; length: 13; V: TRBV2; CDR3: CASRGQGDTEAFF; DNA: TGTGCCAGCAGAGGACAGGGGGACACTGAAGCTTTCTTT
J: TRBJ2-5; D: .; size: many; length: 11; V: TRBV6-2/TRBV6-3; CDR3: CASSQGETQYF; DNA: TGTGCCAGCAGTCAGGGGGAGACCCAGTACTTC
J: TRBJ1-2; D: TRBD1; size: .; length: 17; V: TRBV5-1; CDR3: CASSLGTGGVGSYGYTF; DNA: TGCGCCAGCAGCTTGGGTACAGGGGGTGTTGGGTCCTATGGCTACACCTTC
J: TRBJ2-5; D: TRBD2; size: few; length: 18; V: TRBV15; CDR3: CATSRDPRIAGVQETQYF; DNA: TGTGCCACCAGCAGAGACCCCCGGATAGCGGGAGTTCAAGAGACCCAGTACTTC
J: TRBJ1-3; D: TRBD1; size: many; length: 16; V: TRBV7-9; CDR3: CASSLRGQSSGNTIYF; DNA: TGTGCCAGCAGCTTACGGGGACAGAGCTCTGGAAACACCATATATTTT
J: TRBJ2-1; D: TRBD2; size: many; length: 15; V: TRBV7-9; CDR3: CASSLRRLGGNEQFF; DNA: TGTGCCAGCAGCTTAAGGCGGTTGGGGGGGAATGAGCAGTTCTTC
J: TRBJ1-2; D: TRBD1; size: many; length: 15; V: TRBV6-1; CDR3: CASRVTGTGIYGYTF; DNA: TGTGCCAGCAGAGTGACCGGGACAGGGATCTATGGCTACACCTTC
J: TRBJ1-1; D: TRBD1; size: many; length: 14; V: TRBV7-9; CDR3: CASSFQDRADEAFF; DNA: TGTGCCAGCAGCTTTCAAGACAGGGCGGATGAAGCTTTCTTT
J: TRBJ2-7; D: TRBD1; size: many; length: 14; V: TRBV11-3; CDR3: CASSPGTGEDEQYF; DNA: TGTGCCAGCAGCCCCGGGACAGGGGAGGACGAGCAGTACTTC
J: TRBJ2-7; D: TRBD1; size: many; length: 16; V: TRBV27; CDR3: CASSPAHTGTAYEQYF; DNA: TGTGCCAGCAGTCCCGCTCACACCGGGACAGCCTACGAGCAGTACTTC
J: TRBJ2-5; D: .; size: few; length: 15; V: TRBV5-1; CDR3: CASTPGGGFQETQYF; DNA: TGCGCCAGCACCCCCGGGGGAGGCTTCCAAGAGACCCAGTACTTC
J: TRBJ2-3; D: TRBD2; size: few; length: 15; V: TRBV9; CDR3: CASSLSGIPTDTQYF; DNA: TGTGCCAGCAGTCTTAGCGGGATACCGACAGATACGCAGTATTTT
J: TRBJ2-7; D: .; size: many; length: 14; V: TRBV5-8; CDR3: CASSGWQGNYEQYF; DNA: TGTGCCAGCAGCGGGTGGCAGGGTAACTACGAGCAGTACTTC